These 11 T cell receptor beta chains were all obtained from the same sample, sequenced in a study of blood T cells in healthy people across ages. Combining a sample-barcoded 5' primer with a J-beta primer mix, a second PCR ran for roughly 7 to 11 cycles. Each CDR3 protein gets one entry after TCRdb re-called the 5' RACE reads with MiXCR. This table holds over 950,000 distinct CDR3 sequences, just over 50% found once. Sequenced input: blood. Receptors were obtained from an older woman in good health.

The genes are TRBV28 and TRBJ2-5; TRBD2 matches at 12 bases. The J call is uncertain, as TRBJ2-7 better fits the DNA end. Germline CDR1 and CDR2: MDHEN and SYDVKM. The CDR3 length is 16 residues. The CDR3 DNA reads as TGTGCCAGCAGGGAGGATCTAGCGGGAGGGAACTACGAGCAGTACTTC. Encoded protein: CASREDLAGGNYEQYF.

V and J are TRBV24-1 and TRBJ2-4, with D tentatively TRBD2 (5 bases). Trimming left V 9 bases short and J 6 bases short, with 17 bases between. Per the germline V gene, CDR1 is KGHDR and CDR2 is SFDVKD. The CDR3 totals 14 residues. CDR3 nucleotide sequence: TGTGCCACCTCAGATCCCGGGATAGTAAACATTCAGTACTTC. Its translation is CATSDPGIVNIQYF.

This rearrangement joins TRBV5-1 to TRBJ1-2; D is ambiguous. Looked up from germline, CDR1 is SGHRS and CDR2 is YFSETQ. V dropped 2 bases and J dropped 3 bases, with 8 bases sitting between them. There are 13 residues in the CDR3. The CDR3 here is CASSFGSDYGYTF. The CDR3 DNA sequence: TGCGCCAGCAGCTTTGGCAGCGACTATGGCTACACCTTC. Complete variable domain (other parts from reference TRBV5-1 and TRBJ1-2): KAGVTQTPRYLIKTRGQQVTLSCSPISGHRSVSWYQQTPGQGLQFLFEYFSETQRNKGNFPGRFSGRQFSNSRSEMNVSTLELGDSALYLCASSFGSDYGYTFGSGTRLTVV.

This clonotype was picked up a small number of times. V is TRBV5-1 and J is TRBJ2-7, with D possibly matching TRBD1 (6 bases). From germline, CDR1 is SGHRS and CDR2 YFSETQ. V shed 4 bases and J shed 5 bases, with 13 bases lying between them. This CDR3 has 13 residues. The DNA of the CDR3 is TGCGCCAGCAGCGGGGGCTCCCTACACGAGCAGTACTTC. Protein product: CASSGGSLHEQYF.

The chain couples TRBV6-5 to TRBJ2-5; a possible D gene is TRBD2 (6 bases). The end of the DNA fits TRBJ2-7 better, so the J call may be wrong. Germline loops: CDR1 MNHEY, CDR2 SVGAGI. The CDR3 is 13 amino acids. DNA for the CDR3: TGTGCCAGCAAGGCTCTAGCGATCTACGAGCAGTACTTC. Translation gives CASKALAIYEQYF.

In its sample, this clonotype was seen a few times. V is TRBV28 and J is TRBJ2-7; D is unclear. Trimming pared 7 bases from V and 1 base from J, leaving 5 bases between. CDR1 MDHEN and CDR2 SYDVKM come from the germline V gene. The CDR3 is 11 amino acids. The CDR3 nucleotides are TGTGCCAGCACGGATTCCTACGAGCAGTACTTC. This gives the protein CASTDSYEQYF. The whole variable domain, filled in from reference TRBV28 and TRBJ2-7, reads DVKVTQSSRYLVKRTGEKVFLECVQDMDHENMFWYRQDPGLGLRLIYFSYDVKMKEKGDIPEGYSVSREKKERFSLILESASTNQTSMYLCASTDSYEQYFGPGTRLTVT.

This rearrangement joins TRBV5-1 to TRBJ2-1, with 9 bases aligning to TRBD1. The V gene end was trimmed by 0 bases and the J gene end by 10 bases; junction bases not matched to a gene: 8. Germline-derived CDR1 and CDR2 are SGHRS and YFSETQ. This CDR3 is 15 amino acids long. CDR3 sequence reads: CASSLEETGGMEQFF. In nucleotides, the CDR3 is TGCGCCAGCAGCTTGGAGGAGACAGGGGGGATGGAGCAGTTCTTC.

V is TRBV7-2 and J is TRBJ2-1; 12 positions agree with TRBD2. CDR3 length equals 14 residues. Losses at the gene ends were 6 bases for V and 6 bases for J; bases not matched to a gene: 3. The germline CDR1 and CDR2 sequences are SGHTA and FQGNSA. CDR3 region: CASSRLAGANEQFF. Written as DNA, the CDR3 is TGTGCCAGCAGTCGACTAGCGGGAGCCAATGAGCAGTTCTTC.

The chain is built from TRBV6-5 and TRBJ2-1, with D possibly being TRBD1 (6 bases). Germline V lookup: CDR1 MNHEY, CDR2 SVGAGI. This CDR3 has 15 amino acids. With 6 bases removed from V and 3 bases from J, the gap between germline ends came to 15 bases. Written as DNA, the CDR3 is TGTGCCAGCAGCCGACAGGATTACTTCTACAATGAGCAGTTCTTC. Protein: CASSRQDYFYNEQFF.

Concerning this clonotype: The junction departs from germline at one end; a sequencing error may be responsible. The chain joins TRBV28 to TRBJ1-5, with 7 bases matching TRBD1. The V gene's germline CDR1 is MDHEN and CDR2 SYDVKM. The CDR3 runs 17 residues. CDR3 sequence: CASSLEGGQVVTQLQHF. CDR3 nucleotide sequence: TGTGCCAGCAGTTTAGAGGGTGGACAGGTTGTTACTCAGCTCCAGCATTTT.

V is TRBV3-1 and J is TRBJ2-5, with D possibly being TRBD2 (5 bases). The V gene lost 4 bases and the J gene lost 11 bases, with 20 bases spanning the gap. This CDR3 is 14 amino acids long. Germline V gene sequence: CDR1 LGHDT, CDR2 YNNKEL (reference sequence). CDR3 DNA: TGTGCCAGCAGCCCCTCGGCGGCTGGACTCAAGCAGTACTTC. Protein: CASSPSAAGLKQYF.